This T cell receptor beta chain was recovered during a study of beta chain features in type 1 diabetes. Regarding the study as a whole: A moderate, significant TCRB CDR3 shortening appeared in type 1 diabetes across four CD4+ subsets. Overrepresentation of cells with high TCR expression could result from cDNA sequencing. In type 1 diabetes patients, VDJ junctions had fewer insertions; deletions at these junctions were more frequent.

This clone showed up just a few times. What it binds is not known. The entirety of the isolated RNA underwent reverse transcription, so expressed TCRB transcripts were sequenced. Data came from immunoSEQ multiplex PCR; TCRdb stores just in-frame clones and leaves some out. The sample has roughly 260,000 clones; roughly 21% are singletons. Stem cell-like memory, regulatory, central memory and naive CD4+ cells were sorted via CD45RO/CCR7/CD25/CD127/CD95/CD27. The receptor was isolated from a woman aged 35 to 49 with type 1 diabetes. Specimen: naive CD4+ T cells from blood.

The CDR3 nucleotides are TGTGCCAGCAGCTTAGCTTTAGCGGGTCGGGGTGAGCAGTTCTTC. As protein: CASSLALAGRGEQFF. The chain is built from TRBV7-2 and TRBJ2-1; 7 bases are shared with TRBD2. Unmatched junction bases numbered 8, after V lost 0 bases and J lost 9 bases. The CDR3 spans 15 residues. In germline, CDR1 is SGHTA, CDR2 FQGNSA.